The clone carrying this T cell receptor (beta chain) was detected a few times. Antigen: not known. Germline CDR1 is SGHNT and CDR2 is YYREEE (reference sequence). Trimming stripped 2 bases from V and 6 bases from J, with 12 bases between. This CDR3 comprises 13 residues. A process of 5'RACE template switching, which added a universal primer site and UMIs, was used to make TCR cDNA. A single record per CDR3 protein comes from TCRdb applying MiXCR to the 5' RACE reads. Here the sample spans about 120,000 distinct CDR3 sequences, about 8.4% being singletons. The data originate from a study of T cells after yellow fever vaccination. Study results and limitations: Post-booster repertoires again held most primary-vaccination clones (roughly 96% CD4, about 88% CD8).

This TCR was sampled from a man aged 18 to 30 who received the YFV17D yellow fever vaccine. Sequencing used CD8+ T cells sorted from PBMCs, obtained on the day of the yellow fever booster vaccination. V usage is TRBV5-4 and J usage is TRBJ2-7; D not certain. The CDR3 DNA sequence: TGTGCCAGCAGCTTTGGGGTCCCCGGCGAGCAGTACGTC. Translating it yields CASSFGVPGEQYV.